The 31 T cell receptor beta chains reported below all come from one sample, sequenced in a study of T cells expressing NK-cell markers. TCRdb processed the 5' RACE reads again and assigns one entry to each CDR3 protein, with no DNA. This listing includes around 550,000 distinct CDR3 sequences. Specimen: blood T cells: a sorted CD56 or NKG2C T cell subset, CD4+ or CD8+ T cells, or bulk PBMC T cells (not recorded which). The receptor set was obtained from a man younger than 30 in good health.

This chain uses TRBV28 with TRBJ2-7; TCRdb designates TRBD2, a call that cannot be tested without DNA. This CDR3 is built from 12 residues. Germline lookup yields CDR1 MDHEN and CDR2 SYDVKM. CDR3 loop: CATAGGPYEQYF.

The chain employs TRBV30 and TRBJ1-1. The CDR3 is made up of 12 amino acids. Per germline, CDR1 GTSNPN and CDR2 SVGIG (reference sequence). CDR3: CAWSNWITEAFF.

The rearrangement uses TRBV5-4 and TRBJ2-7; TCRdb's D call of TRBD1 is untestable without DNA. Germline V gene sequence: CDR1 SGHNT, CDR2 YYREEE (reference sequence). CDR3 size: 16 residues. The CDR3 protein is CASSLAGTGSVYEQYF. The whole variable domain, filled in from reference TRBV5-4 and TRBJ2-7, reads ETGVTQSPTHLIKTRGQQVTLRCSSQSGHNTVSWYQQALGQGPQFIFQYYREEENGRGNFPPRFSGLQFPNYSSELNVNALELDDSALYLCASSLAGTGSVYEQYFGPGTRLTVT.

The rearrangement uses TRBV15 and TRBJ2-5. The CDR3 sequence is 15 residues long. Germline CDR1 reads LNHNV; CDR2 reads YYDKDF (reference sequence). This chain's CDR3 is CATSRRSPVAETQYF.

J is TRBJ2-7 and V is TRBV28; TCRdb designates TRBD2, a call that cannot be tested without DNA. The CDR3 loop spans 13 amino acids. Germline V gene lookup returns CDR1 MDHEN and CDR2 SYDVKM. The CDR3 loop is CASSFGGLAEQYF.

V gene TRBV6-1 combines with J gene TRBJ1-6; TCRdb reports TRBD1, a call that lacks DNA to check it against. Germline values: CDR1 MNHNS, CDR2 SASEGT. This CDR3 spans 14 amino acids. CDR3 sequence reads: CASRHQGRNSPLHF.

V gene TRBV4-3 combines with J gene TRBJ1-1; the TRBD1 assignment by TCRdb is unverifiable without DNA. The CDR3 runs to 15 residues. The germline gives CDR1 LGHNA, CDR2 YSLEER. This chain's CDR3 is CASSSSRGIQTEAFF.

J is TRBJ2-3 and V is TRBV12-3 or TRBV12-4; the D call from TCRdb, TRBD2, cannot be confirmed without DNA. The CDR3 runs 17 residues. CDR3: CASSLSRTSGYTDTQYF.

The chain links TRBV12-3 or TRBV12-4 to TRBJ2-1. The CDR3 has 16 amino acids. The CDR3 protein is CASSLEMLGLRNEQFF.

The CDR3 loop is CASSLAVAAVEAFF. The chain combines TRBV5-1 with TRBJ1-1. Germline V CDR1 and CDR2: SGHRS, YFSETQ. The CDR3 contains 14 residues.

The rearrangement links TRBV12-3 or TRBV12-4 to TRBJ2-2; the TCRdb D gene call, TRBD2, has no DNA to confirm it. CDR3 size: 15 residues. Here the CDR3 reads CASRPGLANTGELFF.

CDR3 region: CASKVLAGSDTQYF. The chain carries TRBV6-1 and TRBJ2-3; checking the TCRdb D call of TRBD2 is not possible without DNA. This CDR3 has 14 amino acids. CDR1 is MNHNS and CDR2 is SASEGT in the germline V gene.

The chain is built from TRBV5-1 and TRBJ2-2; TCRdb gives TRBD1 as the D gene, but with no DNA this cannot be confirmed. Germline CDR1 is SGHRS and CDR2 is YFSETQ. This CDR3 is 18 amino acids long. CDR3: CASSIIAGAAPNTGELFF.

The V call is TRBV7-2, the J call TRBJ2-1; TCRdb gives TRBD2 as the D gene, but with no DNA this cannot be confirmed. CDR3 length equals 17 residues. Per germline, CDR1 SGHTA and CDR2 FQGNSA. The CDR3 reads CASSLGRLAALYNEQFF.

The chain uses TRBV6-1 and TRBJ1-6; TCRdb names TRBD1, which stays unverified in the absence of DNA. Germline V CDR1 and CDR2: MNHNS, SASEGT. The CDR3 has 15 residues. CDR3 region: CASEGASSYNSPLHF.

The rearrangement uses TRBV4-1 and TRBJ1-4; TCRdb reports TRBD1, a call that lacks DNA to check it against. CDR3 length: 14 amino acids. Germline assignment: CDR1 MGHRA and CDR2 YSYEKL. This CDR3 is CASGTAATNEKLFF.

The chain carries TRBV11-2 and TRBJ2-3; TCRdb designates TRBD1, a call that cannot be tested without DNA. The length of the CDR3 is 20 residues. Germline V gives CDR1 SGHAT, CDR2 FQNNGV. CDR3 protein: CASSSPRRGGGPISTDTQYF.

The chain combines TRBV7-6 with TRBJ2-1; TCRdb selects TRBD1, and the lack of DNA leaves this call unchecked. The length of the CDR3 is 17 residues. Germline-derived CDR1 and CDR2 are SGHVS and FNYEAQ. The CDR3 region is CASSLGLGGGTYNEQFF.

The chain combines TRBV24-1 with TRBJ2-3; the TCRdb call, TRBD2, lacks DNA for checking. In germline, CDR1 is KGHDR, CDR2 SFDVKD. This CDR3 is 12 amino acids long. CDR3 in amino acids: CATSAGTDTQYF.

The V and J genes are TRBV24-1 and TRBJ2-1; TCRdb's D call of TRBD2 is untestable without DNA. Germline V gene data show CDR1 as KGHDR and CDR2 as SFDVKD. This CDR3 has 16 amino acids. The CDR3 is CATSGAGTSGRDEQFF.

This chain uses TRBV19 with TRBJ2-3. Looked up from germline, CDR1 is LNHDA and CDR2 is SQIVND (reference sequence). The CDR3 is 12 amino acids. The CDR3 loop is CASSILGDTQYF.

The rearrangement uses TRBV12-3 or TRBV12-4 and TRBJ2-5; the D call of TRBD1 rests on TCRdb alone, since no DNA is present to check it. The CDR3 length is 14 residues. The CDR3 sequence is CASSATGRQETQYF.

V is TRBV3-1 and J is TRBJ2-1; the D gene TCRdb calls, TRBD2, cannot be checked with no DNA. The CDR3 runs 17 residues. Germline-derived CDR1 and CDR2 are LGHDT and YNNKEL (reference sequence). The CDR3 loop reads CASSPYRRVAGRNEQFF.

This chain's CDR3 is CASISSGGRVDTQYF. The chain combines TRBV28 with TRBJ2-3; TCRdb outputs TRBD2, but without DNA this stays unchecked. Germline CDR1 is MDHEN and CDR2 is SYDVKM. This CDR3 is 15 amino acids long.

The rearrangement uses TRBV20-1 and TRBJ2-7. The germline gives CDR1 DFQATT, CDR2 SNEGSKA (reference sequence). The CDR3 totals 14 residues. CDR3 residues: CSAREMTGLLEQYF.

This chain connects TRBV29-1 to TRBJ1-1; the TCRdb D gene call, TRBD1, has no DNA to confirm it. This CDR3 has 13 residues. Germline loops: CDR1 SQVTM, CDR2 ANQGSEA. The CDR3 sequence is CSVVRQGGPEAFF.

This chain links TRBV10-3 with TRBJ1-1; the D gene TCRdb calls, TRBD1, cannot be checked with no DNA. The CDR3 extends over 14 amino acids. Per germline, CDR1 ENHRY and CDR2 SYGVKD. The CDR3: CAITGGRDGTEAFF.

The chain links TRBV7-8 to TRBJ2-1; the D call from TCRdb, TRBD2, cannot be confirmed without DNA. The CDR3 length is 19 residues. The germline V gene has CDR1 SGHVS and CDR2 FQNEAQ. The CDR3 here is CASSLAQIPLAGAGNEQFF.

The V gene is TRBV29-1, the J gene TRBJ2-1; TCRdb lists TRBD2, though no DNA is available to test this call. CDR3 length: 16 residues. Germline V gene data show CDR1 as SQVTM and CDR2 as ANQGSEA. This CDR3 reads CSVDGQLAGGPREQFF.

The chain joins TRBV12-3 or TRBV12-4 to TRBJ1-5. CDR3 size: 18 residues. The CDR3 loop is CASSTPSHGALSNQPQHF.

The gene calls are TRBV4-2 and TRBJ2-1; TCRdb calls TRBD2, which cannot be checked without DNA. Germline V gene data show CDR1 as LGHNA and CDR2 as YNFKEQ. This CDR3 is built from 17 residues. This chain's CDR3 is CASSQVVSASAENEQFF.